This T cell receptor beta chain was identified during a study of T cell responses to AZD1222 COVID-19 vaccine. Study-level findings and limits: At study baseline, merely more than 5 AZD1222 recipients were seropositive. Spike-spanning, vaccine-associated CD4 TCRs were dominant at 160-218 and 743-854.

Second-dose intervals of approximately 4 or approximately 12 weeks were pooled. The CDR3 contains 14 residues. The junction had 3 bases not matched to a gene; V was cut back by 5 bases and J by 4 bases. From germline, CDR1 is SGHAT and CDR2 FQNNGV. Data came from immunoSEQ multiplex PCR; TCRdb stores just in-frame clones and leaves some out. Of about 120,000 clones in the sample, about 88% are singletons; the top ten hold around 3%. In the case of this clone: Its antigen remains unknown.

The sequence came from an adult who received the AZD1222 COVID-19 vaccine. The chain recombines TRBV11-2 with TRBJ2-5; TRBD2 agrees at 11 bases. This specimen consisted of peripheral blood, obtained 28 days after the second AZD1222 dose. CDR3 amino acids: CASSRGLAGETQYF. CDR3 in DNA: TGTGCCAGCAGCCGAGGACTAGCGGGAGAGACCCAGTACTTC.